This T cell receptor beta chain was recovered during a study of spatial heterogeneity in lung cancer. Trimming stripped 3 bases from V and 3 bases from J, with 11 bases between. Germline V gene sequence: CDR1 DFQATT, CDR2 SNEGSKA (reference sequence). CDR3 size: 13 residues. Sample time point: sample taken at primary tumor resection. Whole RNA from tumor, nontumor lung or frozen PBMC was sequenced unsorted. TCRdb re-analysed the 5' RACE reads in MiXCR, keeping a single row per CDR3 protein. Altogether some 21,000 distinct CDR3 sequences are present, 4% to 5% being singletons, with the ten largest covering 6.5% to 8.5%.

The TCR comes from a male donor with early-stage non-small cell lung cancer. The V and J genes are TRBV20-1 and TRBJ1-1; perhaps TRBD1 as D (6 bases). The sample here was PBMCs, taken at surgery. Here the CDR3 reads CSASEGVDTEAFF. The CDR3 nucleotides read TGCAGTGCTAGTGAGGGGGTGGACACTGAAGCTTTCTTT.